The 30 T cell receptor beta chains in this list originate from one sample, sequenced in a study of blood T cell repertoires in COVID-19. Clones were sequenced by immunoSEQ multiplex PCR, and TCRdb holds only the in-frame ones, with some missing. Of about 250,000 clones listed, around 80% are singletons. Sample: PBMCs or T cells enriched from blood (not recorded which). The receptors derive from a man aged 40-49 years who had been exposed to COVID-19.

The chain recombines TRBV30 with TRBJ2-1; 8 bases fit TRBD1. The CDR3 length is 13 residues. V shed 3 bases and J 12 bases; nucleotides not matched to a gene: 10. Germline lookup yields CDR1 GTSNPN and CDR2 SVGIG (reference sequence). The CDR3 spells CAWSGQGGRRQFF. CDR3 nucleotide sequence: TGTGCCTGGAGCGGACAGGGCGGCCGCCGGCAGTTCTTC.

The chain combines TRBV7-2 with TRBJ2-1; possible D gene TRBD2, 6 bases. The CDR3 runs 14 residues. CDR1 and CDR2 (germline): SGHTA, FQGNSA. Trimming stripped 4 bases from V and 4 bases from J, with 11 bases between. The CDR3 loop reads CASSSPGGYNEQFF. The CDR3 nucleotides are TGTGCCAGCAGCTCACCCGGGGGTTACAATGAGCAGTTCTTC.

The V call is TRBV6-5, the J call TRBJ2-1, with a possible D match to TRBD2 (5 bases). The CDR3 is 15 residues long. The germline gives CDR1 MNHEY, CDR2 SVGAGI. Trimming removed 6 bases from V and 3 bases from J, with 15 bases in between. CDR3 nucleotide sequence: TGTGCCAGCAGGGACTGGGGAGCTGGCTACAATGAGCAGTTCTTC. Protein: CASRDWGAGYNEQFF.

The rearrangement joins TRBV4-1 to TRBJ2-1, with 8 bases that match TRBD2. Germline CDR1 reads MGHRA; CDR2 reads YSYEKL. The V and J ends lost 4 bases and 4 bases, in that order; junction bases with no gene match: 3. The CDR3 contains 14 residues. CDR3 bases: TGCGCCAGCAGCCCTAGCGGGCTTTACAATGAGCAGTTCTTC. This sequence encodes CASSPSGLYNEQFF.

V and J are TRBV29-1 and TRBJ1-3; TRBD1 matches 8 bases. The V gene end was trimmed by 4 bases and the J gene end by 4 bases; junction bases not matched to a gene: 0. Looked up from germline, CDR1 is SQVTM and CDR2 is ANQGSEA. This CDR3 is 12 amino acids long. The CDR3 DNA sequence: TGCAGCGTTGGGACAGGGGGAAACACCATATATTTT. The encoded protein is CSVGTGGNTIYF. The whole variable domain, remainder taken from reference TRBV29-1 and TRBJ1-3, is SAVISQKPSRDICQRGTSLTIQCQVDSQVTMMFWYRQQPGQSLTLIATANQGSEATYESGFVIDKFPISRPNLTFSTLTVSNMSPEDSSIYLCSVGTGGNTIYFGEGSWLTVV.

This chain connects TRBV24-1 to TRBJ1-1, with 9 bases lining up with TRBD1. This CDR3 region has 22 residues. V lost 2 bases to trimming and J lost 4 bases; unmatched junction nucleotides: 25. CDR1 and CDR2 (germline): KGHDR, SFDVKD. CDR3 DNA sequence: TGTGCCACCAGTGATTGGGAAGCATTACCACAGGGGGCGCAGAGGGCGAGCACTGAAGCTTTCTTT. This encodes CATSDWEALPQGAQRASTEAFF.

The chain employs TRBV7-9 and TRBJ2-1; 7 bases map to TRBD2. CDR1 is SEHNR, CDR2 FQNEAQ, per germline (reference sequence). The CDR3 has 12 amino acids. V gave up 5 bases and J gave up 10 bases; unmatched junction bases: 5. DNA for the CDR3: TGTGCCAGCAGCAAATCTAGCGGCGAGCAGTTCTTC. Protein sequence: CASSKSSGEQFF.

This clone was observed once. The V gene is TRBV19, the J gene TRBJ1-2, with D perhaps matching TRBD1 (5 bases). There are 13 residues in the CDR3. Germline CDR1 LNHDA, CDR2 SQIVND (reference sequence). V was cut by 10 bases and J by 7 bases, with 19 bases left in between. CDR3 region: CAIQGNGGGGYTF. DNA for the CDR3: TGTGCCATTCAGGGTAACGGGGGTGGTGGCTACACCTTC.

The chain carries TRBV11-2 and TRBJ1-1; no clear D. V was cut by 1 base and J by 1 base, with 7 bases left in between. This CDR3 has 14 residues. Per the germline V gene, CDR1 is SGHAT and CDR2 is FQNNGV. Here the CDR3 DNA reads TGTGCCAGCAGCTTAGTACAGCCGAACACTGAAGCTTTCTTT. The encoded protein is CASSLVQPNTEAFF. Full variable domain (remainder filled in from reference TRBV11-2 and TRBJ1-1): EAGVAQSPRYKIIEKRQSVAFWCNPISGHATLYWYQQILGQGPKLLIQFQNNGVVDDSQLPKDRFSAERLKGVDSTLKIQPAKLEDSAVYLCASSLVQPNTEAFFGQGTRLTVV.

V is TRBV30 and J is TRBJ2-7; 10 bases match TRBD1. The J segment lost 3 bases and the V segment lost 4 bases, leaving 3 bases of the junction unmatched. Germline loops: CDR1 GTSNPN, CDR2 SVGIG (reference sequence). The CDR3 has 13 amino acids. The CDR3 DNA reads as TGTGCCTGGATTAGGACAGGGGGCTACGAGCAGTACTTC. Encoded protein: CAWIRTGGYEQYF.

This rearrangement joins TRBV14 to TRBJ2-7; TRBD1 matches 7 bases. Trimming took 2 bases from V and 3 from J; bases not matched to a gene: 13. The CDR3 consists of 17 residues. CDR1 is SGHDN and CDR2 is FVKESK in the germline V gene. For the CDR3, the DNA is TGTGCCAGCAGCCAAAGGTGGTCCGGGACAGCCCTCTACGAGCAGTACTTC. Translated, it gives CASSQRWSGTALYEQYF.

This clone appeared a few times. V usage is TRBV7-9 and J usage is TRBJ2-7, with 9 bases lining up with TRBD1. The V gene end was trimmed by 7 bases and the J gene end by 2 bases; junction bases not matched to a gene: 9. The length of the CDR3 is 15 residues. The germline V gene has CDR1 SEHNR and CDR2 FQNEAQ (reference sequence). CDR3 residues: CASTEGGQGPYEQYF. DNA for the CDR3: TGTGCCAGCACCGAGGGAGGACAGGGGCCCTACGAGCAGTACTTC.

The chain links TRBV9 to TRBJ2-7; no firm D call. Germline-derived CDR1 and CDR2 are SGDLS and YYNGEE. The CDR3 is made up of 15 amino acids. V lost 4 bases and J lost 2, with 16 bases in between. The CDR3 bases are TGTGCCAGCAGCCGAGAGTTAGCATTACCCTACGAGCAGTACTTC. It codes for CASSRELALPYEQYF. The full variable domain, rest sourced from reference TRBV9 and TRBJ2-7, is DSGVTQTPKHLITATGQRVTLRCSPRSGDLSVYWYQQSLDQGLQFLIQYYNGEERAKGNILERFSAQQFPDLHSELNLSSLELGDSALYFCASSRELALPYEQYFGPGTRLTVT.

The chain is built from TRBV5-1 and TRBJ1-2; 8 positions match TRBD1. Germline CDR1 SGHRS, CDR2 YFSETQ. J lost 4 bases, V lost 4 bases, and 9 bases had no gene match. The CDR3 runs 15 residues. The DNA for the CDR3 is TGCGCCAGCAGCCCCCACCGGGACAGGTCCTATGGCTACACCTTC. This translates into CASSPHRDRSYGYTF.

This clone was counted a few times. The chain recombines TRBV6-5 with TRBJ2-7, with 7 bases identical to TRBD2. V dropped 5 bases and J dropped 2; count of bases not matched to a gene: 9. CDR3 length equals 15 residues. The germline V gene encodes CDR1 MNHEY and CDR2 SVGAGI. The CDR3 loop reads CASSTRDYLPYEQYF. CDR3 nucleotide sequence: TGTGCCAGCAGTACACGGGACTATCTTCCCTACGAGCAGTACTTC.

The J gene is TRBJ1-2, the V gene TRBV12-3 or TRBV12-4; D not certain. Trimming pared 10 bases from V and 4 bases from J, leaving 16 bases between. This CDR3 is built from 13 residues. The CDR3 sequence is CATLGSLSYGYTF. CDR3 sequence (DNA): TGTGCCACCCTCGGGTCGTTAAGCTATGGCTACACCTTC.

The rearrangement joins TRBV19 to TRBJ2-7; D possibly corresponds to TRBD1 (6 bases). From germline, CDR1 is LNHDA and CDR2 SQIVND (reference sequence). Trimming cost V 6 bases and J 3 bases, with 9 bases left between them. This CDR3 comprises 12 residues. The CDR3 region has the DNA TGTGCCAGTAGCCTAGGGGGCTACGAGCAGTACTTC. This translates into CASSLGGYEQYF.

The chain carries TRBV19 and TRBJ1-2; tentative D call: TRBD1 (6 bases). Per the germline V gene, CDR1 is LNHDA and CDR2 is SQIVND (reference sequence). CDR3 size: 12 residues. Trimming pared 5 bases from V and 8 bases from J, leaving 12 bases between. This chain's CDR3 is CASSAQGGGYTF. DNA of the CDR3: TGTGCCAGTAGTGCACAGGGTGGAGGCTACACCTTC.

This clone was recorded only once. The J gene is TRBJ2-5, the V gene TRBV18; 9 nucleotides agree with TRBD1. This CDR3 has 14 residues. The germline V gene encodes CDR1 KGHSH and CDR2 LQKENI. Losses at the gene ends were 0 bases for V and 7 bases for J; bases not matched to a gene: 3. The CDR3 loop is CASSPPGQGGTQYF. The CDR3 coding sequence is TGTGCCAGCTCACCACCGGGACAGGGAGGGACCCAGTACTTC.

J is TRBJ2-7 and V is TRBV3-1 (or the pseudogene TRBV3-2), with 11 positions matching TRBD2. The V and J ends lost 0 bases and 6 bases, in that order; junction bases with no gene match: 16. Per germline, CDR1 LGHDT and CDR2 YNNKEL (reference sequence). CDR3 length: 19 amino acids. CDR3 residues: CASSQDRSGSLAGVLEQYF. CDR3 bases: TGTGCCAGCAGCCAAGATCGTTCCGGATCACTAGCGGGAGTTCTCGAGCAGTACTTC.

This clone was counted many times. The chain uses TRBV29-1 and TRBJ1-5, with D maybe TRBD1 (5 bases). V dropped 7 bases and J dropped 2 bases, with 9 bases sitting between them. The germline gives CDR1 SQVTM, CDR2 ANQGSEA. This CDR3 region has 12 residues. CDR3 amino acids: CSGGEGNQPQHF. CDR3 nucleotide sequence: TGCAGCGGAGGGGAGGGCAATCAGCCCCAGCATTTT.

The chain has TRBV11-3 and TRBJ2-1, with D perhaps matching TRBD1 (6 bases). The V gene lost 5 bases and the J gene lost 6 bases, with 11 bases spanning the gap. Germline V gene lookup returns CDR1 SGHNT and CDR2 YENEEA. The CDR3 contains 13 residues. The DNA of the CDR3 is TGTGCCAGCAGCGCAGGGGAGACCAATGAGCAGTTCTTC. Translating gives CASSAGETNEQFF.

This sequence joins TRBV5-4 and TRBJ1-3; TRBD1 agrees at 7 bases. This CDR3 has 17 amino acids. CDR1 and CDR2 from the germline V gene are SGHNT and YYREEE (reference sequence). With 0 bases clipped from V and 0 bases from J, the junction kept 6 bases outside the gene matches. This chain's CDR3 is CASSLAMGTVSGNTIYF. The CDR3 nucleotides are TGTGCCAGCAGCTTGGCCATGGGGACAGTCTCTGGAAACACCATATATTTT.

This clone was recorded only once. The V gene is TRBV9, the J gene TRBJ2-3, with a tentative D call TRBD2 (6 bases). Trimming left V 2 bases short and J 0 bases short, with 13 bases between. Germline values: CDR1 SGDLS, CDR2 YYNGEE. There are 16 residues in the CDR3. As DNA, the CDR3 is TGTGCCAGCAGCGTTAGCGGTAGTACTAGCACAGATACGCAGTATTTT. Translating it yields CASSVSGSTSTDTQYF. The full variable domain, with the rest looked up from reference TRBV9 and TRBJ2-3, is DSGVTQTPKHLITATGQRVTLRCSPRSGDLSVYWYQQSLDQGLQFLIQYYNGEERAKGNILERFSAQQFPDLHSELNLSSLELGDSALYFCASSVSGSTSTDTQYFGPGTRLTVL.

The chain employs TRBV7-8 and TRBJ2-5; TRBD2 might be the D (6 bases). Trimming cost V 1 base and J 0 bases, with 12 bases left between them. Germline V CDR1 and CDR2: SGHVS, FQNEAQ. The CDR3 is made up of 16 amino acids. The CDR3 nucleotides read TGTGCCAGCAGCTTAGTGCGTTGGAGGGACCAAGAGACCCAGTACTTC. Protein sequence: CASSLVRWRDQETQYF.

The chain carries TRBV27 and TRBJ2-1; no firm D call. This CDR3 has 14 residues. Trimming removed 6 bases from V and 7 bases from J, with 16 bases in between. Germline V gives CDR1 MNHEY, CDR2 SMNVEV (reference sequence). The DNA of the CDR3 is TGTGCCAGCAGGACTGGCACGATAGGTAATGAGCAGTTCTTC. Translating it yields CASRTGTIGNEQFF.

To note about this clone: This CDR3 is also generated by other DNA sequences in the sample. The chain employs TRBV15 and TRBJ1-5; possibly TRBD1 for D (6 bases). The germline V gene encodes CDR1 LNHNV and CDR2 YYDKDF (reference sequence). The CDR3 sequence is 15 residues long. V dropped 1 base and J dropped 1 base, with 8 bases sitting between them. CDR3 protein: CATSRVRGSNQPQHF. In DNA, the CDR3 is TGTGCCACCAGCAGAGTCAGGGGAAGCAATCAGCCCCAGCATTTT.

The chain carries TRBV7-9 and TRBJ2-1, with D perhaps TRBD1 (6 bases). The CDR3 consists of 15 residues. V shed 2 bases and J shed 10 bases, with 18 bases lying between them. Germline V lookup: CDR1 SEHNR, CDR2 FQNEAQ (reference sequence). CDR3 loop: CASSLWGSPGQEQFF. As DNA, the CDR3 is TGTGCCAGCAGCTTATGGGGGTCGCCGGGACAAGAGCAGTTCTTC. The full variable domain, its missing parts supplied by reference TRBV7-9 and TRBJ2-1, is DTGVSQNPRHKITKRGQNVTFRCDPISEHNRLYWYRQTLGQGPEFLTYFQNEAQLEKSRLLSDRFSAERPKGSFSTLEIQRTEQGDSAMYLCASSLWGSPGQEQFFGPGTRLTVL.

Here the CDR3 DNA reads TGTGCCAGCAGCTATAATAATTCACCCCTCCACTTT. This sequence encodes CASSYNNSPLHF. J is TRBJ1-6 and V is TRBV11-2; D remains unclear. The CDR3 consists of 12 residues. The V end was cut by 4 bases, the J end by 5 bases, with 3 bases between. CDR1 and CDR2 from the germline V gene are SGHAT and FQNNGV. Full variable domain (missing parts from reference TRBV11-2 and TRBJ1-6): EAGVAQSPRYKIIEKRQSVAFWCNPISGHATLYWYQQILGQGPKLLIQFQNNGVVDDSQLPKDRFSAERLKGVDSTLKIQPAKLEDSAVYLCASSYNNSPLHFGNGTRLTVT.

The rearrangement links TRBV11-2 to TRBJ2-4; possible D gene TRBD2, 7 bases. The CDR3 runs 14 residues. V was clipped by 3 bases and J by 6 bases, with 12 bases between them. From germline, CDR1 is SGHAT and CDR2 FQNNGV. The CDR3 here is CASSFQGRGNIQYF. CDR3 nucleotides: TGTGCCAGCAGCTTTCAGGGGAGGGGAAACATTCAGTACTTC.